This T cell receptor beta chain was retrieved from a study of relationships among human T cell subsets. Overall study results and limits: Some CD4+CD8+ double-positive cells may remain after bead sorting. Th1, Th2 and regulatory subsets overlapped substantially in CDR3 sequences.

The CDR3 runs 15 residues. Deletions cut 6 bases from V and 0 bases from J, with 15 bases between. Germline V gene sequence: CDR1 SGHTA, CDR2 FQGNSA. With respect to this clonotype: No antigen is known for it.

The Th1 cells were the flow-through after CD25, CD56 and CD294 bead selections. The T cell receptor alpha and beta CDR3 regions were amplified from mRNA by semiquantitative ARM-PCR. Exponential amplification used communal superprimers after tagged nested gene-specific primers in ARM-PCR. TCRdb redid the calling of the multiplex PCR reads with MiXCR, one entry per CDR3 protein. Counted here are 10,000 to 15,000 distinct CDR3 sequences, roughly 62% occurring once; the ten biggest clones make up around 27%. The rearrangement links TRBV7-2 to TRBJ2-7; D may match TRBD1 or TRBD2 (5 bases each). The clonotype comes from a man in his forties in good health. Sample: CD4+ Th1 cells sorted from blood. DNA for the CDR3: TGTGCCAGCAGAGCCCCGGGACGGAGCTCCTACGAGCAGTACTTC. It is translated as CASRAPGRSSYEQYF.